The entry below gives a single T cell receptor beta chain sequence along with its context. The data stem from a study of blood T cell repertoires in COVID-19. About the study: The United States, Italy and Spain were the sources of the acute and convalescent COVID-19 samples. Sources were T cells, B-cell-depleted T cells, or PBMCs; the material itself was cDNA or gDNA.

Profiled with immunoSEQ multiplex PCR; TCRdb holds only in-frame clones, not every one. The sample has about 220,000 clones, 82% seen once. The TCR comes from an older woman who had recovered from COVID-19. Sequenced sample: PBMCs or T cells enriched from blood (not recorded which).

CDR3 sequence (DNA): TGTGCCAGCAGCTTGACGGACGAGCAGTACTTC. It codes for CASSLTDEQYF. The chain combines TRBV5-4 with TRBJ2-7; D gene uncertain. The CDR3 sequence is 11 residues long. Between the trimmed V and J ends, which lost 1 base and 5 bases, there was a span of 4 bases. Germline V gene sequence: CDR1 SGHNT, CDR2 YYREEE (reference sequence).